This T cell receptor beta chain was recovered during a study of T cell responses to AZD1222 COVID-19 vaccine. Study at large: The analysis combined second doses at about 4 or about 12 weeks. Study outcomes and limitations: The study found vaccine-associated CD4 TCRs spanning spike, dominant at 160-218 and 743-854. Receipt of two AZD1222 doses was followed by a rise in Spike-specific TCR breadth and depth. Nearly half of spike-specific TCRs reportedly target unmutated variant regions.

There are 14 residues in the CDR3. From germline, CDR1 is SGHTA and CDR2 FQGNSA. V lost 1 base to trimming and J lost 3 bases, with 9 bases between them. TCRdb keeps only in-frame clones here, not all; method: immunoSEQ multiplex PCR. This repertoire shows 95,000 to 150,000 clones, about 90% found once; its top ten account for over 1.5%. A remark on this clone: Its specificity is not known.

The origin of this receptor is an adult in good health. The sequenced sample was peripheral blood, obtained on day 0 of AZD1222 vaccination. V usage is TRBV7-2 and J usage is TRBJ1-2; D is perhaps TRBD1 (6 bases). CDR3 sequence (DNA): TGTGCCAGCAGCTTAGACAGGGCCGACTATGGCTACACCTTC. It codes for CASSLDRADYGYTF.